This is a list of T cell receptor beta chains from one sample in a study of patients and donors after allogeneic stem cell transplantation. TCRdb redid the calling of the RT-PCR reads with MiXCR, one entry per CDR3 protein. The table records about 960,000 distinct CDR3 sequences, more than 15% of them present only once. Sequenced input: blood, either unsorted or a sorted T cell fraction (not recorded which). These receptor sequences come from a human donor who was either an allogeneic HSCT recipient or a stem cell or donor lymphocyte infusion donor (not recorded which). It is not recorded whose cells these are; they may come from a transplant donor. Both conserved end residues are part of each CDR3. The D gene is left open where the match is weak. Not every row has a clone size; where given, it reads once, few, many or a size class.

>TRBV6-2/TRBV6-3|NA|TRBJ2-7|few
TGTGCCAGCAGCAACGGGGTACCCTACGAGCAGTACTTC
CASSNGVPYEQYF
>TRBV7-2|NA|TRBJ2-3|NA
TGTGCCAGCAGCTTAGATGGAAGGGGTTGGGCAGATACGCAGTATTTT
CASSLDGRGWADTQYF
>TRBV6-1|NA|TRBJ2-5|NA
TGTGCCAGCAGTCAAGGGACCGCTGCGGAGACCCAGTACTTC
CASSQGTAAETQYF
>TRBV2|NA|TRBJ2-2|NA
TGTGCCAGCAGCAAAATGAACACCGGGGAGCTGTTTTTT
CASSKMNTGELFF
>TRBV5-6|NA|TRBJ1-1|NA
TGTGCCAGCAGCTTGGAATGGGCTGCGGAGAACACTGAAGCTTTCTTT
CASSLEWAAENTEAFF
>TRBV4-3|TRBD2|TRBJ2-2|NA
TGCGCCAGCAGCCAAGATAGCGGGGGGGCCATGTCCGGGGAGCTGTTTTTT
CASSQDSGGAMSGELFF
>TRBV7-9|TRBD2|TRBJ2-1|NA
TGTGCCAGTCCGGCTAGCGGCCACAATGAGCAGTTCTTC
CASPASGHNEQFF
>TRBV12-3/TRBV12-4|NA|TRBJ1-1|many
TGTGCCAGCCGTACAAAGGGCACTGAAGCTTTCTTT
CASRTKGTEAFF
>TRBV12-3/TRBV12-4|TRBD1|TRBJ1-1|many
TGTGCCAGCAGTCCTCGACAGGGTTTGATTGAAGCTTTCTTT
CASSPRQGLIEAFF
>TRBV6-5|NA|TRBJ2-5|NA
TGTGCCAGCAGTTACTCGATTTCGGGGGCTGGGGAGACCCAGTACTTC
CASSYSISGAGETQYF
>TRBV21-1|NA|TRBJ2-7|few
TGTGCCAGCACCTCTTACGAGCAGTACTTC
CASTSYEQYF
>TRBV12-3/TRBV12-4|TRBD1|TRBJ1-1|many
TGTGCCAGCAGTTATCGTGCAGGGGGCGCGGGGGACACTGAAGCTTTCTTT
CASSYRAGGAGDTEAFF
>TRBV7-9|NA|TRBJ2-2|few
TGTGCCAGCAGCTCAAGAGAGGGGACCGGGGAGCTGTTTTTT
CASSSREGTGELFF
>TRBV29-1|TRBD2|TRBJ2-3|NA
TGCAGCGCGATGTCGGGACTAGCGGTTGGGCGAGGCACAGATACGCAGTATTTT
CSAMSGLAVGRGTDTQYF
>TRBV4-1|NA|TRBJ2-1|few
TGCGCCAGCAACCACGGGACGGGGGAGCAGTTCTTC
CASNHGTGEQFF